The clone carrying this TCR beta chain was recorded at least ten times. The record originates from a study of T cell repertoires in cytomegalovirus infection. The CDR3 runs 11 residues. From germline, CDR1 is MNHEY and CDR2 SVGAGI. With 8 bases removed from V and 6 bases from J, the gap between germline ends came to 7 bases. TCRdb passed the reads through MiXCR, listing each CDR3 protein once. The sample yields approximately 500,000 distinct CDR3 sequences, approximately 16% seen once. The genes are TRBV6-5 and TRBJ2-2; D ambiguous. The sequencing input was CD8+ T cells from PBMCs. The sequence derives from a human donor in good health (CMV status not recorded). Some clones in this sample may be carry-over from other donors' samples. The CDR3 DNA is TGTGCCAGCCTTGGGGCCGGGGAGCTGTTTTTT. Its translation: CASLGAGELFF.